Presented here are 6 T cell receptor beta chains from one specimen sequenced in a study of TIL therapy for anti-PD-1-resistant metastatic lung cancer. The immunoSEQ assay was v3. Sequenced by immunoSEQ multiplex PCR; TCRdb stores in-frame clones only, minus some. The repertoire holds around 6,000 clones, with 66% as singletons. Regarding time point: pre-treatment sample, taken before nivolumab and TIL therapy. Most excised metastases sampled were pleural nodules or supraclavicular lymph nodes. The sequencing used tumor tissue, collected at baseline. The receptors derive from a person aged 25-85 years with non-small cell lung cancer.

The rearrangement uses TRBV7-8 and TRBJ2-7; a weak D match, TRBD1 (6 bases). Trimming took 0 bases from V and 6 from J, leaving 12 bases between them. The CDR3 contains 14 residues. Germline V CDR1 and CDR2: SGHVS, FQNEAQ. CDR3 sequence (DNA): TGTGCCAGCAGCTTAGCTAGGACAGCCGGCGAGCAGTACGTC. Protein product: CASSLARTAGEQYV.

Turning to this clone: Germline and junction disagree at one end, which may indicate a read error. Additional DNA sequences in this sample encode the identical CDR3. The CDR3 DNA reads TGTGCCAGTAGCATAGCGCTATACAATGAGCAGTTCTTC. This codes for CASSIALYNEQFF. The chain combines TRBV19 with TRBJ2-1, with D maybe TRBD2 (5 bases). Germline V gives CDR1 LNHDA, CDR2 SQIVND (reference sequence). The CDR3 length is 13 residues. The variable domain in full, completed from reference TRBV19 and TRBJ2-1, reads DGGITQSPKYLFRKEGQNVTLSCEQNLNHDAMYWYRQDPGQGLRLIYYSQIVNDFQKGDIAEGYSVSREKKESFPLTVTSAQKNPTAFYLCASSIALYNEQFFGPGTRLTVL.

By sample fraction, this clone is medium-sized. The chain carries TRBV25-1 and TRBJ1-5, with D perhaps TRBD1 (6 bases). V lost 1 base, J lost 4 bases, and 11 bases lay in between. The CDR3 consists of 15 residues. Germline V lookup: CDR1 MGHDK, CDR2 SYGVNS. The CDR3 sequence is CASSESGAVNQPQHF. The CDR3 DNA follows: TGTGCCAGCAGTGAATCGGGGGCCGTTAATCAGCCCCAGCATTTT.

This clone has only a few counts. This sequence joins TRBV3-1 (or the pseudogene TRBV3-2) and TRBJ2-7, with 10 bases fitting TRBD1. From germline, CDR1 is LGHDT and CDR2 YNNKEL (reference sequence). V gave up 2 bases and J gave up 5 bases; unmatched junction bases: 9. This CDR3 comprises 16 residues. The CDR3 protein is CASSQTPTGGLNEQYF. The CDR3 coding sequence is TGTGCCAGCAGCCAAACCCCGACAGGGGGCTTGAACGAGCAGTACTTC.

The V call is TRBV3-1 (or the pseudogene TRBV3-2), the J call TRBJ2-1, with D possibly being TRBD2 (6 bases). Germline CDR1 and CDR2: LGHDT and YNNKEL (reference sequence). V gave up 4 bases and J gave up 4 bases, with 20 bases separating them. The CDR3 is made up of 17 amino acids. CDR3 DNA: TGTGCCAGCAGCCCGCGACTAGTCCTCTCAGGGTACAATGAGCAGTTCTTC. Protein sequence: CASSPRLVLSGYNEQFF.

The rearrangement joins TRBV5-5 to TRBJ2-7, with D possibly TRBD1 on 6 matching bases. Per germline, CDR1 SGHKS and CDR2 YYEKEE (reference sequence). The CDR3 runs to 14 residues. V was cut by 5 bases and J by 0 bases, with 12 bases left in between. Written as DNA, the CDR3 is TGTGCCAGCAGACTCCCGGACAGCTCCTACGAGCAGTACGTC. It yields the protein CASRLPDSSYEQYV.